This T cell receptor beta chain was found in a study of early stage breast cancer tumors. About the research overall: ER+/PR+/HER2- status applied to about 80% of the 16 invasive breast tumors. Invasive lobular carcinomas made up about 35% of the 12 ER+/PR+/HER2- tumors.

Concerning this clone: No antigen is known for it.

General observations from the study: Tumor and normal breast were distinguished via blood comparison in about 90% of the 16 patients. Enriched TCRB sequences shared across patients were mostly commonly generated sequences.

Profiled with immunoSEQ multiplex PCR; TCRdb holds only in-frame clones, not every one. Here the sample spans tens of thousands of clones, roughly 80% being singletons. The sample was breast tumor tissue. The sequence derives from a person aged 25 to 40 with breast cancer.

CDR3 sequence (DNA): TGTGCCAGCAGTCTGGACTCCGGGGACAGGGGATACGAGCAGTACTTC. Protein sequence: CASSLDSGDRGYEQYF. The rearrangement uses TRBV25-1 and TRBJ2-7; TRBD1 matches 10 bases. Per germline, CDR1 MGHDK and CDR2 SYGVNS. There are 16 residues in the CDR3. Trimming cost V 5 bases and J 4 bases; bases outside gene matches: 11.